The 13 T cell receptor beta chains below all came from one sample that was sequenced in a study of blood T cells in healthy people across ages. Primed by a sample-barcoded 5' primer and a J-beta primer mix, a second PCR proceeded for about 7 to 11 cycles. TCRdb called the 5' RACE reads again in MiXCR, with one record for every CDR3 protein. Among over 700,000 distinct CDR3 sequences listed, roughly 25% were seen once. The same specimen was also included in a second study, on T cells of mothers and their children.

Sequencing was performed on blood. These receptors were collected from a boy younger than 18 in good health.

This chain links TRBV24-1 with TRBJ2-5; D gene unclear. TRBJ2-1 explains the end of the DNA better; the J call may be wrong. The CDR3 runs 16 residues. Germline V gives CDR1 KGHDR, CDR2 SFDVKD. CDR3 in amino acids: CATSDPAVTINNEQFF. DNA of the CDR3: TGTGCCACCAGTGATCCGGCCGTAACAATAAACAATGAGCAGTTCTTC.

This clonotype was observed at least ten times. V gene TRBV11-1 combines with J gene TRBJ2-5; a possible D gene is TRBD2 (6 bases). CDR1 SGHAT and CDR2 FQDESV come from the germline V gene (reference sequence). The CDR3 has 15 residues. V gave up 2 bases and J gave up 6 bases, with 16 bases separating them. The CDR3 DNA reads TGTGCCAGCAGCTTACAGGCGGGGTGGATTAAGACCCAGTACTTC. This translates into CASSLQAGWIKTQYF.

The V call is TRBV6-1, the J call TRBJ2-3; D tentatively reads TRBD1 or TRBD2 (5 bases each). Trimming removed 6 bases from V and 14 bases from J, with 21 bases in between. The CDR3 extends over 13 amino acids. CDR1 and CDR2 from the germline V gene are MNHNS and SASEGT. CDR3 residues: CASRRPPGTPPYF. The CDR3 region has the DNA TGTGCCAGCAGACGACCCCCCGGGACCCCTCCGTATTTT.

This clonotype was seen a few times. The genes are TRBV10-2 and TRBJ2-5; no clear D gene. The J call is doubtful: the DNA matches TRBJ2-7 better. Germline assignment: CDR1 WSHSY and CDR2 SAAADI. CDR3 size: 13 residues. CDR3 sequence reads: CASSGNTTYEQYF. The CDR3 coding sequence is TGCGCCAGCAGTGGAAACACAACCTACGAGCAGTACTTC.

In nucleotides, the CDR3 is TGCAGCATGGGGACTGGCGGGAGTTACAATGAGCAGTTCTTC. Protein sequence: CSMGTGGSYNEQFF. The chain has TRBV29-1 and TRBJ2-1, with 7 bases identical to TRBD2. The germline V gene has CDR1 SQVTM and CDR2 ANQGSEA. After removal of 8 bases from V and 4 bases from J, the junction contained 11 bases not matched to a gene. The length of the CDR3 is 14 residues.

This clonotype was counted only a few times. This chain links TRBV9 with TRBJ2-7, with 8 bases lining up with TRBD1. The CDR3 has 14 residues. CDR1 is SGDLS, CDR2 YYNGEE, per germline. V was clipped by 0 bases and J by 2 bases; unmatched bases: 1. CDR3 DNA: TGTGCCAGCAGCGTAGGGACAGGGCCCTACGAGCAGTACTTC. It specifies CASSVGTGPYEQYF.

This clonotype has more than one count but fewer than ten. The rearrangement uses TRBV7-9 and TRBJ1-2; 7 nucleotides agree with TRBD1. The germline CDR1 and CDR2 sequences are SEHNR and FQNEAQ (reference sequence). The CDR3 is made up of 14 amino acids. V shed 5 bases, J shed 5 bases, and the junction held 8 bases outside the gene matches. CDR3 in DNA: TGTGCCAGCAGCCGACAGGGTTTTGTTTATGGCTACACCTTC. This encodes CASSRQGFVYGYTF.

This clonotype was recorded a few times. V is TRBV7-3 and J is TRBJ2-3; D may be TRBD1 (6 bases). Germline V gives CDR1 SGHTA, CDR2 FQGTGA. The CDR3 contains 14 residues. V shed 6 bases and J shed 2 bases, with 12 bases lying between them. The CDR3 DNA reads TGTGCCAGCAGACCGGACAGCAACACAGATACGCAGTATTTT. Translating it yields CASRPDSNTDTQYF.

The chain carries TRBV11-2 and TRBJ1-3; D might be TRBD1 (6 bases). This CDR3 is 15 amino acids long. Germline V CDR1 and CDR2: SGHAT, FQNNGV. Trimming left V 6 bases short and J 4 bases short, with 16 bases between. CDR3 sequence: CASRNSGGPGNTIYF. In DNA, the CDR3 is TGTGCCAGCAGGAACTCCGGGGGGCCCGGAAACACCATATATTTT.

Only a few counts were recorded for this clonotype. The rearrangement links TRBV2 to TRBJ2-5; D is perhaps TRBD2 (6 bases). The length of the CDR3 is 12 residues. Per the germline V gene, CDR1 is SNHLY and CDR2 is FYNNEI. Trimming removed 4 bases from V and 7 bases from J, with 10 bases in between. The CDR3 spells CASSVEGGTQYF. CDR3 in DNA: TGTGCCAGCAGTGTTGAGGGAGGGACCCAGTACTTC.

This clonotype has only one observation. The rearrangement joins TRBV7-2 to TRBJ2-1, with 8 bases matching TRBD2. Trimming took 3 bases from V and 9 from J; bases not matched to a gene: 7. The CDR3 spans 14 residues. Germline V gene data show CDR1 as SGHTA and CDR2 as FQGNSA. CDR3 sequence (DNA): TGTGCCAGCAGCTTCGGGAGGGGGAATGGTGAGCAGTTCTTC. Amino acids: CASSFGRGNGEQFF.

The chain links TRBV6-2 or TRBV6-3 to TRBJ2-1; D is possibly TRBD1 or TRBD2 (6 bases each). The CDR3 spans 14 residues. V lost 6 bases and J lost 3, with 12 bases in between. Germline CDR1 is MNHEY and CDR2 is SVGEGT. The CDR3 region has the DNA TGTGCCAGCAGGGGGGGCGGGTTCTACAATGAGCAGTTCTTC. This encodes CASRGGGFYNEQFF.

The chain recombines TRBV7-6 with TRBJ1-5; D gene ambiguous. The V gene lost 0 bases and the J gene lost 4 bases, with 10 bases spanning the gap. CDR3 size: 15 residues. In germline, CDR1 is SGHVS, CDR2 FNYEAQ. As DNA, the CDR3 is TGTGCCAGCAGCTTAGCGGCAGCGTCGAATCAGCCCCAGCATTTT. Protein sequence: CASSLAAASNQPQHF.